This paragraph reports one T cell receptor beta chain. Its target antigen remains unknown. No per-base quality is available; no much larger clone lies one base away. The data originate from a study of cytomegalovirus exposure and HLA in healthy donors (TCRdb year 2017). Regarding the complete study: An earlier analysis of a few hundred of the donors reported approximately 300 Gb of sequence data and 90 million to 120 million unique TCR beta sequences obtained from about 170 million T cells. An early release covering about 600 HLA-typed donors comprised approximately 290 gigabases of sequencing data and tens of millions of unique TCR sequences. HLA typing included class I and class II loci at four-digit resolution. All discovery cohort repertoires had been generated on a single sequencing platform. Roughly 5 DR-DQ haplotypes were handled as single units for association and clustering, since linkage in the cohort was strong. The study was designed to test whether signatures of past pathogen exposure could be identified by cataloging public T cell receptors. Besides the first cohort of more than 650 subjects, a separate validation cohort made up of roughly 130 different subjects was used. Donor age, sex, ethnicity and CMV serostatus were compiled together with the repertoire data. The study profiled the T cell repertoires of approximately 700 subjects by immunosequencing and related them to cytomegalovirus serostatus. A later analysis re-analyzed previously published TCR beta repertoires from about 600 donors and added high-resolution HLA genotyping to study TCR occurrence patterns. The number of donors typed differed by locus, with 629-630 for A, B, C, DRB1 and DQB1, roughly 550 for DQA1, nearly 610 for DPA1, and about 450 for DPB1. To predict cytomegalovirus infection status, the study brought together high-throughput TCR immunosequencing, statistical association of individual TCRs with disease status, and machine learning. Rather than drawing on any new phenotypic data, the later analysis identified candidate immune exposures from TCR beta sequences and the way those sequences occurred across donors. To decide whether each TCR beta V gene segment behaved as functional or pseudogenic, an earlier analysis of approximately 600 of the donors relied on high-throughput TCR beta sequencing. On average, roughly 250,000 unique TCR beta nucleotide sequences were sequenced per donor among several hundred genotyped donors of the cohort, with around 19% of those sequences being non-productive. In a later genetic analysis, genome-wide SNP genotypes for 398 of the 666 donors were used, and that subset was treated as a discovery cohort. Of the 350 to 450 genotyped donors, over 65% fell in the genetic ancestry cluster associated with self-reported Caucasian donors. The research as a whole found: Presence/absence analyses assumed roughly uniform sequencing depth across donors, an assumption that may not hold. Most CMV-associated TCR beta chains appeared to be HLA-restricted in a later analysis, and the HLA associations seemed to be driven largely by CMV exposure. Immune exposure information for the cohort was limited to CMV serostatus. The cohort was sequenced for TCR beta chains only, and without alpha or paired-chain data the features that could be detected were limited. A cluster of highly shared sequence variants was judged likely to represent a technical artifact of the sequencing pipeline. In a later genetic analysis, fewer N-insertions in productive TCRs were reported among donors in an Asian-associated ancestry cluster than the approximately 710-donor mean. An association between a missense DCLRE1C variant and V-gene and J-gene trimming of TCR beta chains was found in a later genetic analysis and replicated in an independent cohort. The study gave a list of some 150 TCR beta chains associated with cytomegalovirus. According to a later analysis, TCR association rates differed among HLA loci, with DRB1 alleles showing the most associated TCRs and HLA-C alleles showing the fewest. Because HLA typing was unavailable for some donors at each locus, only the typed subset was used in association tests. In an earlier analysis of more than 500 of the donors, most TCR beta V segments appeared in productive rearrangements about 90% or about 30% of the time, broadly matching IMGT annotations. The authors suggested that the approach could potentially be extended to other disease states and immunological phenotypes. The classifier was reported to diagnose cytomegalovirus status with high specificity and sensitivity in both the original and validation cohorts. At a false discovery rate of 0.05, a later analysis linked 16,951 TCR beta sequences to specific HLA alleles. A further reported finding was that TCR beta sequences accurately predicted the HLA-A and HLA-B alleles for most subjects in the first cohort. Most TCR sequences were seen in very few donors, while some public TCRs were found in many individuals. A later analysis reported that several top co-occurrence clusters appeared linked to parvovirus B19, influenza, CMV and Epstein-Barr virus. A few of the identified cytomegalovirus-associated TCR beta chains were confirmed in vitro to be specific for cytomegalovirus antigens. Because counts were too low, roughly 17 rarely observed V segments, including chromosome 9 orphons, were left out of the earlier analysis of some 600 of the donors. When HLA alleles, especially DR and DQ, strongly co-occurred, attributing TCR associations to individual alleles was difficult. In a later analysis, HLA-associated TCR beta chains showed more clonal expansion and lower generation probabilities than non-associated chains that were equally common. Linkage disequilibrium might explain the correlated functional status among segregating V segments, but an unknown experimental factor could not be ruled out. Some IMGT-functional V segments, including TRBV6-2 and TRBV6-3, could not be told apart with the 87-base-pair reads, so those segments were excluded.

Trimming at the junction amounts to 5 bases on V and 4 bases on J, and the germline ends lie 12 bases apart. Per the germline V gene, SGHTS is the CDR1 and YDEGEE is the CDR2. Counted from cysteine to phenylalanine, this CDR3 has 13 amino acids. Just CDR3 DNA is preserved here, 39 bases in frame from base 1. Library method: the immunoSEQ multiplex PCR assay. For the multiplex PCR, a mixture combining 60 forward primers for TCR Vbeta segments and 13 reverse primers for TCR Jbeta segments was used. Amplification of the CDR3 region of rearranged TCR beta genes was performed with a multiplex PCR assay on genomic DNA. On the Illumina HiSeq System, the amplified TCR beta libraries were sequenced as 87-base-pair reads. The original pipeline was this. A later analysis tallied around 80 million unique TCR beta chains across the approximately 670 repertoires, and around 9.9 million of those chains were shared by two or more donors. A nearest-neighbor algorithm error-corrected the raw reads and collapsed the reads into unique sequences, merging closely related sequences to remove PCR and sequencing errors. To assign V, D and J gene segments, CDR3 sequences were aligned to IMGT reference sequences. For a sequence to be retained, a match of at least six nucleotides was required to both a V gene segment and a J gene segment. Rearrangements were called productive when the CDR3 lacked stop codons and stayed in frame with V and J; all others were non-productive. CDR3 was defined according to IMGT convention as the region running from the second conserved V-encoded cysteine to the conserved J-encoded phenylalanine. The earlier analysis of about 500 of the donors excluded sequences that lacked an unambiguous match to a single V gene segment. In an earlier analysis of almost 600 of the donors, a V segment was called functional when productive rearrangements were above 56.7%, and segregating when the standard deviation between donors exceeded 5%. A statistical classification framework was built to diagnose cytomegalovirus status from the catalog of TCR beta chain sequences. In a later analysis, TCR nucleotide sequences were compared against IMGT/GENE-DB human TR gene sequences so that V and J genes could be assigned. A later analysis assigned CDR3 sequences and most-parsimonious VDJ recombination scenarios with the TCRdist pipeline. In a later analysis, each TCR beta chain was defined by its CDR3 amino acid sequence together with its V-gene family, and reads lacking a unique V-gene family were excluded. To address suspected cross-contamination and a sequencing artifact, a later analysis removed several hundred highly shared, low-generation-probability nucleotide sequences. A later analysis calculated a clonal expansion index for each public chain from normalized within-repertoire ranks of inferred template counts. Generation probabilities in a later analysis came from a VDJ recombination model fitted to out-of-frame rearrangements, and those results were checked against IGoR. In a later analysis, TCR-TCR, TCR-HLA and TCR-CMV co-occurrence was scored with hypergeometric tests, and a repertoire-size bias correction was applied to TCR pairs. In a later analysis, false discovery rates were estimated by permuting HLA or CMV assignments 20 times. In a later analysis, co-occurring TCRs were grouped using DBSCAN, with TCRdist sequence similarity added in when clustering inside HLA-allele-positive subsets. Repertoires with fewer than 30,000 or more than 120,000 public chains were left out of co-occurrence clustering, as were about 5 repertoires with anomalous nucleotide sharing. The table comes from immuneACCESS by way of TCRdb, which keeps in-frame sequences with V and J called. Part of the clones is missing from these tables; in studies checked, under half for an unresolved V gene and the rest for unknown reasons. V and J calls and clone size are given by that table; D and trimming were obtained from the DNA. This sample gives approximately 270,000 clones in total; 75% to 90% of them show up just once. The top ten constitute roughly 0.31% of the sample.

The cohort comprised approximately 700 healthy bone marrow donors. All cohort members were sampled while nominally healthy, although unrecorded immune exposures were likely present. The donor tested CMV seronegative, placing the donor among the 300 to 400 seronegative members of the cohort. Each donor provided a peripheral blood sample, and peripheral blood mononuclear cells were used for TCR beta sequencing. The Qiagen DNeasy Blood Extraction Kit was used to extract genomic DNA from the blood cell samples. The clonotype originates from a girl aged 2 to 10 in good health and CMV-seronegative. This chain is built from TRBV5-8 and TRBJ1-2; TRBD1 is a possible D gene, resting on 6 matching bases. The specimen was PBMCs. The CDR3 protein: CASRGTGTYGYTF. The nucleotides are TGTGCCAGCAGGGGTACAGGGACCTATGGCTACACCTTC.